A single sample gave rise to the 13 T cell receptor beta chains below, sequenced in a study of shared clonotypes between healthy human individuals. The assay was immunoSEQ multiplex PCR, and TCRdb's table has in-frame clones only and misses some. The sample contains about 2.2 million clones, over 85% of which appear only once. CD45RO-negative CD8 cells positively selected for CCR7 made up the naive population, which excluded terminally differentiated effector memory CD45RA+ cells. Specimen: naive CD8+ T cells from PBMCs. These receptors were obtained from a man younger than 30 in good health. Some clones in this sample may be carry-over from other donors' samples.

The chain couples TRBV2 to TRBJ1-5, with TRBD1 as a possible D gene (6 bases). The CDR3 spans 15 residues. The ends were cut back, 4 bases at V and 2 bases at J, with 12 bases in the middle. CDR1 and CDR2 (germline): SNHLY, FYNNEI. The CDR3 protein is CASSGWTVGNQPQHF. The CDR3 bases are TGTGCCAGCAGTGGGTGGACAGTGGGCAATCAGCCCCAGCATTTT.

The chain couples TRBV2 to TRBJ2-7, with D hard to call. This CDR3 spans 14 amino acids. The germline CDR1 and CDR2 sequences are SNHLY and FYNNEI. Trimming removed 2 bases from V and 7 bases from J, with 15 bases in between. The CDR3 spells CASSEYRSSAEQYF. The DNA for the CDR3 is TGTGCCAGCAGTGAATACCGGTCCTCGGCTGAGCAGTACTTC.

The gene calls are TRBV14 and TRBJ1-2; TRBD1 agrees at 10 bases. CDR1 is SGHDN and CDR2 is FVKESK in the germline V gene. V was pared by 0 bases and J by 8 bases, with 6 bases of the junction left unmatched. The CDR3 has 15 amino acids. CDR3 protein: CASSQDRDRGEGYTF. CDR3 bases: TGTGCCAGCAGCCAAGATCGGGACAGGGGAGAAGGCTACACCTTC.

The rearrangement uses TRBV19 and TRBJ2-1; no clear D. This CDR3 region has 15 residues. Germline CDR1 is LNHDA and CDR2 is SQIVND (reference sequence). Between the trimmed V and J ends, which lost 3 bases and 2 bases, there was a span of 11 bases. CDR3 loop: CASSIKGPPYNEQFF. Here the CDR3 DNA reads TGTGCCAGTAGTATCAAGGGCCCGCCCTACAATGAGCAGTTCTTC.

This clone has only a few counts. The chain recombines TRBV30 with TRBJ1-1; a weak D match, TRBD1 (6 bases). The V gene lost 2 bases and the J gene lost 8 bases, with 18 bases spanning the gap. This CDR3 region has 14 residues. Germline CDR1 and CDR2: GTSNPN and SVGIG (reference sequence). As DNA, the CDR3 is TGTGCCTGGAGTAAGGTTCAGGGGTTGACCGAAGCTTTCTTT. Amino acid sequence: CAWSKVQGLTEAFF.

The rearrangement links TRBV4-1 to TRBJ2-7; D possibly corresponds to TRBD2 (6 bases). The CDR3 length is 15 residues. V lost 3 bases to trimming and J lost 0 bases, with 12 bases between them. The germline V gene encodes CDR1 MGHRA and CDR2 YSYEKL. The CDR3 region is CASSQDSSASYEQYF. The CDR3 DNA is TGCGCCAGCAGCCAGGACTCTAGCGCCTCCTACGAGCAGTACTTC.

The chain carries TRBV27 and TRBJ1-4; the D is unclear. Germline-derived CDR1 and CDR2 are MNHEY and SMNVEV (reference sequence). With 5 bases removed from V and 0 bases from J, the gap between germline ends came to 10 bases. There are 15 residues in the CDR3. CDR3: CASSTLFTTNEKLFF. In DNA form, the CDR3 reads TGTGCCAGCAGTACGCTGTTTACAACTAATGAAAAACTGTTTTTT.

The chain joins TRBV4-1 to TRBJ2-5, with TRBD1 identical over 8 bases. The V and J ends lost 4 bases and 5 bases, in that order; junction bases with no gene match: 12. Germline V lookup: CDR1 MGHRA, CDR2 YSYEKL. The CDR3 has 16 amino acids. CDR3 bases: TGCGCCAGCAGCCTTGCAGGGGGCGTGGGAGTTGAGACCCAGTACTTC. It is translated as CASSLAGGVGVETQYF.

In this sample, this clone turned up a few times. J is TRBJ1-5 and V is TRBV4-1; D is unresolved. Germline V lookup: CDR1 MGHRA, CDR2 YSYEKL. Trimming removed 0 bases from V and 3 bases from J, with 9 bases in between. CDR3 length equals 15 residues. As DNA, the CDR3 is TGCGCCAGCAGCCAAGAACGTCAGATCAATCAGCCCCAGCATTTT. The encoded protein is CASSQERQINQPQHF.

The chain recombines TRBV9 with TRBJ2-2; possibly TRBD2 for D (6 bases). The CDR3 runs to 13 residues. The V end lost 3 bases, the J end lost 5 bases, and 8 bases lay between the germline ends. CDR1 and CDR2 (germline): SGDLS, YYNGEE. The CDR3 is CASSAGVTGELFF. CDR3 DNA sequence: TGTGCCAGCAGCGCGGGGGTGACCGGGGAGCTGTTTTTT.

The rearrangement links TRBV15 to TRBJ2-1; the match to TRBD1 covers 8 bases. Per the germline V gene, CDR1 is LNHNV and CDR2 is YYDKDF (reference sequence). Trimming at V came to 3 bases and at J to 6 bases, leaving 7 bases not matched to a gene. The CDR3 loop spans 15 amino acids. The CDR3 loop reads CATSSRGRGLNEQFF. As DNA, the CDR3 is TGTGCCACCAGCAGTAGGGGCAGGGGGCTCAATGAGCAGTTCTTC.

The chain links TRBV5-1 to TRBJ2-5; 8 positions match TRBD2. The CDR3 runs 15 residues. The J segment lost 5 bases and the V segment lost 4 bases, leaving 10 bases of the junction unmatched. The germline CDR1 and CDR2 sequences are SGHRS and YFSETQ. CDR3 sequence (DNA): TGCGCCAGCAGCCCGGCCCCTAGCGGGCGGGAGACCCAGTACTTC. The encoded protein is CASSPAPSGRETQYF.

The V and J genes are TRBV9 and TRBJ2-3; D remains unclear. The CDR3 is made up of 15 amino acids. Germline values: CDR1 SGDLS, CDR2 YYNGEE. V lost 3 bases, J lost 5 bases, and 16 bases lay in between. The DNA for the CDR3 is TGTGCCAGCAGCGCCGGGCCCCGGGCTGGAGATACGCAGTATTTT. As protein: CASSAGPRAGDTQYF.